Following are 15 T cell receptor beta chains from one sample sequenced in a study of T-cell reconstitution after alpha-beta-depleted transplantation in children. TCRbeta library construction was performed incorporating unique molecular identifiers. TCRdb reanalysed the PCR reads using MiXCR and keeps one entry per CDR3 protein. The table has roughly 280,000 distinct CDR3 sequences, under 14% seen once. The sequences come from peripheral blood, collected 180 days after TCRalphabeta/CD19-depleted stem cell transplant. These receptors came from a male patient between 2 and 10 years old who had a stem cell transplant for chronic granulomatous disease, so the T cells may come from the graft donor.

This clonotype was seen many times. The chain links TRBV20-1 to TRBJ2-3, with 9 positions matching TRBD2. Germline V gene lookup returns CDR1 DFQATT and CDR2 SNEGSKA (reference sequence). This CDR3 is built from 16 residues. J lost 2 bases, V lost 3 bases, and 9 bases had no gene match. CDR3 residues: CSASYGLAGSTDTQYF. The CDR3 DNA sequence: TGCAGTGCTAGTTATGGGCTAGCGGGGTCCACAGATACGCAGTATTTT.

The V call is TRBV7-9, the J call TRBJ2-7; D is unclear. The CDR3 covers 10 residues. Germline values: CDR1 SEHNR, CDR2 FQNEAQ (reference sequence). Trimming removed 5 bases from V and 5 bases from J, with 4 bases in between. CDR3 DNA sequence: TGTGCCAGCAGCGGCCACGAGCAGTACTTC. This gives the protein CASSGHEQYF.

This clonotype was counted at least ten times. The chain couples TRBV20-1 to TRBJ2-7, with D possibly being TRBD1 (6 bases). The CDR3 loop spans 14 amino acids. V was trimmed by 5 bases and J by 1 base, leaving 15 bases between them. CDR1 is DFQATT and CDR2 is SNEGSKA in the germline V gene (reference sequence). CDR3 nucleotides: TGCAGTGCTTTCAGTCTGGACAGTTCCTACGAGCAGTACTTC. It translates to CSAFSLDSSYEQYF.

Many counts were recorded for this clonotype. The V and J genes are TRBV18 and TRBJ1-1; no clear D. Looked up from germline, CDR1 is KGHSH and CDR2 is LQKENI. V shed 2 bases and J shed 0 bases, with 10 bases lying between them. The CDR3 has 15 amino acids. CDR3 sequence reads: CASSPVAVLNTEAFF. The CDR3 DNA is TGTGCCAGCTCACCAGTCGCGGTCTTGAACACTGAAGCTTTCTTT.

This clonotype was picked up many times. The chain links TRBV10-2 to TRBJ2-1; D might be TRBD1 (5 bases). The germline V and J ends were trimmed by 6 bases and 5 bases, with 11 bases remaining between them. Germline-derived CDR1 and CDR2 are WSHSY and SAAADI. The CDR3 has 13 amino acids. This chain's CDR3 is CASRGVIDNEQFF. The CDR3 DNA reads TGCGCCAGCAGAGGGGTGATAGACAATGAGCAGTTCTTC.

The V call is TRBV11-3, the J call TRBJ2-2, with D perhaps matching TRBD2 (5 bases). The germline V gene encodes CDR1 SGHNT and CDR2 YENEEA. Trimming took 3 bases from V and 5 from J, leaving 10 bases between them. The CDR3 length is 14 residues. DNA for the CDR3: TGTGCCAGCAGCTTGGGCAGCGGTACCGGGGAGCTGTTTTTT. Its translation is CASSLGSGTGELFF.

This clonotype showed up many times. V gene TRBV7-8 combines with J gene TRBJ2-1, with D perhaps matching TRBD2 (7 bases). From germline, CDR1 is SGHVS and CDR2 FQNEAQ. V dropped 2 bases and J dropped 6 bases, with 17 bases sitting between them. The CDR3 runs to 16 residues. The CDR3: CASSLSGAGAGNEQFF. In DNA form, the CDR3 reads TGTGCCAGCAGCTTATCGGGGGCGGGGGCCGGCAATGAGCAGTTCTTC.

This clonotype was detected many times. The chain recombines TRBV7-2 with TRBJ2-5; D is uncertain. CDR1 and CDR2 from the germline V gene are SGHTA and FQGNSA. V shed 0 bases and J shed 4 bases, with 15 bases lying between them. CDR3 length: 16 amino acids. Here the CDR3 reads CASSLALGKRVETQYF. CDR3 bases: TGTGCCAGCAGCTTAGCTTTGGGGAAAAGGGTAGAGACCCAGTACTTC.

Regarding this clonotype: A read error may be the cause here, since a much bigger clone is one base away. The chain combines TRBV27 with TRBJ2-3; D unclear. CDR3 length: 17 amino acids. The germline V gene has CDR1 MNHEY and CDR2 SMNVEV (reference sequence). V was cut by 3 bases and J by 2 bases, with 18 bases left in between. The CDR3 here is CASSFTNSVGYTDTQYF. The CDR3 DNA reads as TGTGCCAGCAGTTTTACCAACAGCGTGGGATACACAGATACGCAGTATTTT.

In this sample, this clonotype turned up many times. The rearrangement links TRBV28 to TRBJ2-4; tentatively, D is TRBD1 or TRBD2 (5 bases each). The ends were cut back, 5 bases at V and 7 bases at J, with 15 bases in the middle. Germline loops: CDR1 MDHEN, CDR2 SYDVKM. The CDR3 has 14 amino acids. The CDR3 DNA reads as TGTGCCAGCAGTCAACAACCGGGACCCAACATTCAGTACTTC. Translation gives CASSQQPGPNIQYF.

The chain joins TRBV10-1 to TRBJ2-3; 7 bases are a match to TRBD2. In germline, CDR1 is WNHNN, CDR2 SYGVQD (reference sequence). The CDR3 extends over 16 amino acids. After removal of 2 bases from V and 1 base from J, the junction contained 6 bases not matched to a gene. The DNA of the CDR3 is TGCGCCAGCAGTGAGAAGGCGGGAGAGCGCACAGATACGCAGTATTTT. Protein sequence: CASSEKAGERTDTQYF.

This clonotype appeared many times. V is TRBV5-1 and J is TRBJ2-3; D is undetermined. The CDR3 runs 14 residues. Trimming removed 2 bases at V and 2 bases at J, with 9 bases between. Germline-derived CDR1 and CDR2 are SGHRS and YFSETQ. This CDR3 reads CASSLPPFTDTQYF. DNA for the CDR3: TGCGCCAGCAGCTTACCGCCATTCACAGATACGCAGTATTTT.

The table lists this clonotype with many counts. This sequence joins TRBV20-1 and TRBJ2-7; 9 nucleotides agree with TRBD1. The trim removed 1 base at V and 6 bases at J, leaving 10 bases unmatched. Germline V gene sequence: CDR1 DFQATT, CDR2 SNEGSKA (reference sequence). The CDR3 has 15 residues. In DNA, the CDR3 is TGCAGTGCTAGAGTTCGGACAGGGGTCGACAGCGAGCAGTACTTC. This codes for CSARVRTGVDSEQYF.

This clonotype was seen repeatedly, ten times or more. CDR3 in DNA: TGCGCCAGCAGCCAAGATCACGGGACGGCCCGGCGCAATGAGCAGTTCTTC. This sequence encodes CASSQDHGTARRNEQFF. This chain joins TRBV4-3 and TRBJ2-1; either TRBD1 or TRBD2 may fit D (5 bases each). Trimming left V 0 bases short and J 6 bases short, with 18 bases between. Germline assignment: CDR1 LGHNA and CDR2 YSLEER. The CDR3 is 17 residues long.

This clonotype has at least ten counts. V and J are TRBV29-1 and TRBJ2-5, with D possibly matching TRBD2 (7 bases). V shed 5 bases and J shed 2 bases, with 21 bases lying between them. The germline V gene has CDR1 SQVTM and CDR2 ANQGSEA. This CDR3 is built from 16 residues. CDR3 loop: CSVTTPGEGEQETQYF. CDR3 nucleotide sequence: TGCAGCGTTACTACCCCCGGGGAGGGGGAACAAGAGACCCAGTACTTC.